These 2 T cell receptor beta chains came from one sample sequenced in a study of control samples from healthy donors and cancer patients (TCRdb year 2020). The library was obtained by the immunoSEQ multiplex PCR assay. Here the immuneACCESS table is served through TCRdb, limited to in-frame sequences with V and J called. Missing clones are a known gap in these copies; in checked studies unresolved V genes cover under half, and the rest lacks a known reason. The sample includes 82,000 or so clones, with roughly 93% observed a single time. Around 4.5% of the sample lies in the top ten. The sequenced material came from blood. The receptors were sampled from a woman under 30 in good health.

The chain employs TRBV9 and TRBJ2-5, with 7 positions matching TRBD1. The CDR3 is 14 residues long. V trimming: 1 base; J trimming: 5 bases; junction bases outside the gene matches: 5. Germline CDR1 and CDR2: SGDLS and YYNGEE. CDR3 nucleotide sequence: TGTGCCAGCAGCGTACGAACAGGGGAGGAGACCCAGTACTTC. This codes for CASSVRTGEETQYF.

This rearrangement joins TRBV19 to TRBJ2-1; D call uncertain. The CDR3 is made up of 13 amino acids. V lost 3 bases to trimming and J lost 4 bases, with 7 bases between them. In germline, CDR1 is LNHDA, CDR2 SQIVND (reference sequence). In DNA form, the CDR3 reads TGTGCCAGTAGTATTACCGTTTACAATGAGCAGTTCTTC. Translation: CASSITVYNEQFF.